Sequencing of this T cell receptor beta chain was carried out in a study of vaccination and CD4 T cells after COVID-19. Treatment given: roughly 11-day PBMC culture with coronavirus spike peptide pools or control peptides (ViraFEST assay). With the Oncomine TCR Beta short-read assay, DNA from cultured CD4+ T cells was sequenced. TCRdb used MiXCR to reprocess the PCR reads, holding one entry per CDR3 protein. Here the sample spans approximately 5,100 distinct CDR3 sequences, more than 65% being singletons. On this clonotype: Antigen: not known.

The source is a human donor who had recovered from COVID-19. Material for sequencing was CD4+ T cells from blood, cultured in vitro.

The CDR3: CASSPGGTGANEAFF. The CDR3 bases are TGTGCCAGCAGCCCTGGAGGGACAGGAGCAAATGAAGCTTTCTTT. J is TRBJ1-1 and V is TRBV28; TRBD1 agrees at 8 bases. In germline, CDR1 is MDHEN, CDR2 SYDVKM. The CDR3 runs 15 residues. The V segment lost 6 bases and the J segment 7 bases; nucleotides outside the gene matches: 13.